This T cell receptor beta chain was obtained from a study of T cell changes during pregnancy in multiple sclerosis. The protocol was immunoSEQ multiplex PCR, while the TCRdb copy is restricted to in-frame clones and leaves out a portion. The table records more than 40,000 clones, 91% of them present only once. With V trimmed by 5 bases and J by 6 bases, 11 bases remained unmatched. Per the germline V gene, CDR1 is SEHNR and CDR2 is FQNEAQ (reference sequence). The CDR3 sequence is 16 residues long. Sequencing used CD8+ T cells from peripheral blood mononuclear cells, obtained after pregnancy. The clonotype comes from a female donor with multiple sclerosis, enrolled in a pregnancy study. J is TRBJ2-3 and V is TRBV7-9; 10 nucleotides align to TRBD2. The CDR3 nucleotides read TGTGCCAGCAGCCTAGGGACTAGCGTCATGTCGGATACGCAGTATTTT. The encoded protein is CASSLGTSVMSDTQYF.